Following are 22 T cell receptor beta chains from one sample sequenced in a study of blood T cell repertoires in COVID-19. Sequencing used immunoSEQ multiplex PCR; TCRdb keeps in-frame clones, though not all of them. The data show about 300,000 clones, 75% to 90% seen once. Sequenced input: peripheral blood. These receptors came from a man between 18 and 35 years old with active or convalescent COVID-19.

The V gene is TRBV20-1, the J gene TRBJ2-7, with TRBD2 matching 7 bases. The CDR3 is 10 amino acids. The germline CDR1 and CDR2 sequences are DFQATT and SNEGSKA (reference sequence). Trimming cost V 1 base and J 12 bases; bases outside gene matches: 3. The CDR3 sequence is CSARGQRGYF. The CDR3 DNA is TGCAGTGCTAGAGGGCAGCGGGGGTACTTC.

This clone was counted only a few times. The chain uses TRBV4-3 and TRBJ1-1, with D possibly TRBD1 on 5 matching bases. V shed 4 bases and J shed 2 bases, with 17 bases lying between them. The CDR3 runs to 16 residues. Germline lookup yields CDR1 LGHNA and CDR2 YSLEER. The CDR3 region has the DNA TGCGCCAGCAGCCCCACGGGGGGGTCCCTTAACACTGAAGCTTTCTTT. Residues: CASSPTGGSLNTEAFF.

V usage is TRBV6-2 or TRBV6-3 and J usage is TRBJ2-7, with 7 bases that match TRBD1. The trim removed 0 bases at V and 2 bases at J, leaving 7 bases unmatched. This CDR3 comprises 16 residues. In germline, CDR1 is MNHEY, CDR2 SVGEGT. The CDR3 DNA follows: TGTGCCAGCAGTTACTCGAGGAGACAGGGAACCTACGAGCAGTACTTC. It yields the protein CASSYSRRQGTYEQYF.

The chain has TRBV28 and TRBJ1-1; possibly TRBD1 for D (5 bases). CDR3 size: 13 residues. Germline V gene lookup returns CDR1 MDHEN and CDR2 SYDVKM. Trimming cost V 6 bases and J 7 bases, with 15 bases left between them. The chain's CDR3 is CASRQVTGVEAFF. In DNA form, the CDR3 reads TGTGCCAGCAGACAAGTTACGGGGGTTGAAGCTTTCTTT.

The V and J genes are TRBV18 and TRBJ2-3; TRBD1 might be the D (6 bases). Between the trimmed V and J ends, which lost 0 bases and 6 bases, there was a span of 19 bases. This CDR3 has 17 residues. The germline CDR1 and CDR2 sequences are KGHSH and LQKENI. Here the CDR3 reads CASSPPPGERVRDTQYF. The CDR3, as DNA: TGTGCCAGCTCACCACCCCCAGGGGAGCGTGTGAGGGATACGCAGTATTTT.

The V and J genes are TRBV29-1 and TRBJ2-5, with TRBD2 identical over 7 bases. Germline V CDR1 and CDR2: SQVTM, ANQGSEA. CDR3 length: 13 amino acids. V was pared by 5 bases and J by 5 bases, with 8 bases of the junction left unmatched. In nucleotides, the CDR3 is TGCAGCGTTTATAAAGCGGGACGGGAGACCCAGTACTTC. Residues: CSVYKAGRETQYF.

Only one count was recorded for this clone. The rearrangement uses TRBV28 and TRBJ2-7, with 9 bases fitting TRBD1. Germline loops: CDR1 MDHEN, CDR2 SYDVKM. The V segment lost 6 bases and the J segment 7 bases; nucleotides outside the gene matches: 7. This CDR3 has 13 residues. CDR3 sequence reads: CASRLNRGREQYF. The CDR3 region has the DNA TGTGCCAGCAGACTAAACAGGGGGCGAGAGCAGTACTTC.

In DNA form, the CDR3 reads TGTGCCAGCAGCTCCCCGGGTAGCGGGGGGGCAAAGAATGAGCAGTTCTTC. Translation gives CASSSPGSGGAKNEQFF. The V gene is TRBV7-6, the J gene TRBJ2-1; 11 positions match TRBD2. V gave up 4 bases and J gave up 7 bases; unmatched junction bases: 12. The CDR3 spans 17 residues. From germline, CDR1 is SGHVS and CDR2 FNYEAQ. The full variable domain, with the rest looked up from reference TRBV7-6 and TRBJ2-1, is GAGVSQSPRYKVTKRGQDVALRCDPISGHVSLYWYRQALGQGPEFLTYFNYEAQQDKSGLPNDRFSAERPEGSISTLTIQRTEQRDSAMYRCASSSPGSGGAKNEQFFGPGTRLTVL.

The chain couples TRBV3-1 (or the pseudogene TRBV3-2) to TRBJ1-5, with D hard to call. This CDR3 has 15 residues. Germline CDR1 and CDR2: LGHDT and YNNKEL (reference sequence). Trimming removed 0 bases at V and 3 bases at J, with 9 bases between. CDR3 nucleotide sequence: TGTGCCAGCAGCCAAGATTCAGGCAACAATCAGCCCCAGCATTTT. Translation: CASSQDSGNNQPQHF.

The chain links TRBV27 to TRBJ1-5; TRBD1 matches 7 bases. This CDR3 contains 16 residues. Germline-derived CDR1 and CDR2 are MNHEY and SMNVEV (reference sequence). V shed 6 bases, J shed 3 bases, and the junction held 11 bases outside the gene matches. CDR3 sequence (DNA): TGTGCCAGCAGCCCCTTTAAGGACAGGTACAATCAGCCCCAGCATTTT. It encodes CASSPFKDRYNQPQHF.

The chain employs TRBV28 and TRBJ2-3; 10 bases align to TRBD2. The V gene's germline CDR1 is MDHEN and CDR2 SYDVKM. The CDR3 sequence is 14 residues long. The ends lost 6 bases at V and 8 bases at J; junction bases unmatched: 8. This CDR3 reads CASRDSGRASTQYF. The CDR3 region has the DNA TGTGCCAGCAGGGACAGCGGGAGGGCCTCTACGCAGTATTTT. Complete variable domain (other parts from reference TRBV28 and TRBJ2-3): DVKVTQSSRYLVKRTGEKVFLECVQDMDHENMFWYRQDPGLGLRLIYFSYDVKMKEKGDIPEGYSVSREKKERFSLILESASTNQTSMYLCASRDSGRASTQYFGPGTRLTVL.

This chain joins TRBV6-6 and TRBJ2-7, with TRBD1 identical over 8 bases. The CDR3 is 16 residues long. From germline, CDR1 is MNHNY and CDR2 SVGAGI (reference sequence). V shed 7 bases, J shed 0 bases, and the junction held 11 bases outside the gene matches. The CDR3 sequence: CASIFTGDRPSYEQYF. The CDR3 DNA is TGTGCCAGCATTTTTACGGGGGACAGGCCCTCCTACGAGCAGTACTTC.

The chain uses TRBV29-1 and TRBJ2-1, with 8 bases identical to TRBD1. This CDR3 is 16 amino acids long. Germline CDR1 is SQVTM and CDR2 is ANQGSEA. For the CDR3, the DNA is TGCAGTTCCTTTGGACAGGGTCGGAGCTCCTACAATGAGCAGTTCTTC. Its translation: CSSFGQGRSSYNEQFF.

This clone has only one observation. The chain is built from TRBV2 and TRBJ2-1; D is ambiguous. CDR1 is SNHLY, CDR2 FYNNEI, per germline. Trimming cost V 4 bases and J 9 bases, with 10 bases left between them. The CDR3 consists of 12 residues. CDR3 amino acids: CASSVSFGEQFF. The CDR3 DNA reads as TGTGCCAGCAGTGTTAGCTTTGGTGAGCAGTTCTTC.

The chain is built from TRBV5-6 and TRBJ2-7; the match to TRBD1 covers 10 bases. The CDR3 is made up of 15 amino acids. The ends lost 4 bases at V and 0 bases at J; junction bases unmatched: 4. Looked up from germline, CDR1 is SGHDT and CDR2 is YYEEEE. The CDR3 nucleotides are TGTGCCAGCAGCACGGGACAGGGGATCTCCTACGAGCAGTACTTC. Protein product: CASSTGQGISYEQYF.

The CDR3 bases are TGTGCCAGCAGTTACGAGAGAAACACTGAAGCTTTCTTT. Its translation is CASSYERNTEAFF. V and J are TRBV6-5 and TRBJ1-1, with D unresolved. The CDR3 has 13 amino acids. Trimming took 2 bases from V and 2 from J, leaving 6 bases between them. Looked up from germline, CDR1 is MNHEY and CDR2 is SVGAGI.

DNA for the CDR3: TGTGCCAGCAGTTTACGGGGCTGGCAGGGGAACAATGAGCAGTTCTTC. Its protein product is CASSLRGWQGNNEQFF. The V gene is TRBV28, the J gene TRBJ2-1; D possibly corresponds to TRBD1 (6 bases). The CDR3 sequence is 16 residues long. V was clipped by 2 bases and J by 5 bases, with 16 bases between them. CDR1 is MDHEN and CDR2 is SYDVKM in the germline V gene.

This chain links TRBV9 with TRBJ2-2; 8 bases agree with TRBD1. Germline V gene lookup returns CDR1 SGDLS and CDR2 YYNGEE. With V trimmed by 0 bases and J by 8 bases, 9 bases remained unmatched. CDR3 length: 16 amino acids. In DNA, the CDR3 is TGTGCCAGCAGCGTAGCTTTGACCAGGGGGCAGGGGGAGCTGTTTTTT. Protein: CASSVALTRGQGELFF.

This chain joins TRBV28 and TRBJ2-3, with TRBD2 matching over 7 bases. Germline values: CDR1 MDHEN, CDR2 SYDVKM. The CDR3 runs 14 residues. V was pared by 6 bases and J by 4 bases, with 7 bases of the junction left unmatched. CDR3 loop: CASRGAGPADTQYF. DNA for the CDR3: TGTGCCAGCAGGGGAGCGGGACCCGCAGATACGCAGTATTTT.

The sample holds one count of this clone. DNA of the CDR3: TGTGCCATCAGTCCCGGGACTAGTTCAGATACGCAGTATTTT. This codes for CAISPGTSSDTQYF. V and J are TRBV10-3 and TRBJ2-3; 8 positions agree with TRBD2. From germline, CDR1 is ENHRY and CDR2 SYGVKD. With 5 bases clipped from V and 4 bases from J, the junction kept 5 bases outside the gene matches. The CDR3 has 14 amino acids.

In its sample, this clone was seen once. The chain combines TRBV7-6 with TRBJ1-4; 10 nucleotides agree with TRBD1. The CDR3 is made up of 17 amino acids. Unmatched junction bases numbered 7, after V lost 1 base and J lost 5 bases. The V gene's germline CDR1 is SGHVS and CDR2 FNYEAQ. In DNA form, the CDR3 reads TGTGCCAGCAGCTTAGGATCCCCGGGACAGGGGAATGAAAAACTGTTTTTT. Translation gives CASSLGSPGQGNEKLFF.

V usage is TRBV10-1 and J usage is TRBJ1-2; maybe TRBD1 (6 bases). The V and J ends lost 0 bases and 0 bases respectively, with 11 bases between them. CDR1 and CDR2 (germline): WNHNN, SYGVQD (reference sequence). The CDR3 totals 16 residues. CDR3 bases: TGCGCCAGCAGTGAGTCGACTCCAGGGGCTAACTATGGCTACACCTTC. Translation: CASSESTPGANYGYTF.